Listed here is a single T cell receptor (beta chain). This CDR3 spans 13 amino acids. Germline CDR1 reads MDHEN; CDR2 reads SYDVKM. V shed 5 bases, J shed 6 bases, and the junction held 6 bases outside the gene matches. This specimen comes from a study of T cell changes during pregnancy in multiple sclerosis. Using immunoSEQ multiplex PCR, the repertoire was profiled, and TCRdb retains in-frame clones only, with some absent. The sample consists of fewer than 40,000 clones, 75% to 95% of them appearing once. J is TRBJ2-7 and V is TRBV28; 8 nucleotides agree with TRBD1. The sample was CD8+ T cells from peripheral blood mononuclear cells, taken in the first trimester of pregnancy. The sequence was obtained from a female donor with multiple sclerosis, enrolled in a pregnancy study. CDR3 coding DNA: TGTGCCAGCAGTCCCGGACAGGGTAGCGAGCAGTACTTC. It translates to CASSPGQGSEQYF.